This T cell receptor (beta chain) was found in a study of OX40 agonist ivuxolimab in advanced cancers. Study-wide background: Earlier treatment with anti-PD-1, anti-PD-L1 or anti-CTLA-4 was permitted, and roughly 40% had received some. Partial responses were recorded for three patients, including one with hepatocellular carcinoma and two with cutaneous melanoma.

Libraries were prepared by immunoSEQ multiplex PCR; TCRdb keeps only in-frame clonotypes and omits some of them. The repertoire holds around 60,000 clones, with about 86% as singletons. The receptor comes from an adult with an advanced solid tumor such as melanoma, head and neck, liver or kidney cancer. This specimen consisted of CD4+ or CD8+ T cells sorted from blood, obtained in a trial of the OX40 agonist ivuxolimab.

As DNA, the CDR3 is TGTGCCAGCAGCTTAAGATGGGACAGAGCTAACTATGGCTACACCTTC. Translation gives CASSLRWDRANYGYTF. The rearrangement uses TRBV7-2 and TRBJ1-2; 7 bases are a match to TRBD1. V shed 2 bases, J shed 0 bases, and the junction held 6 bases outside the gene matches. Germline V CDR1 and CDR2: SGHTA, FQGNSA. The CDR3 runs to 16 residues. The full variable domain, with the rest looked up from reference TRBV7-2 and TRBJ1-2, is GAGVSQSPSNKVTEKGKDVELRCDPISGHTALYWYRQSLGQGLEFLIYFQGNSAPDKSGLPSDRFSAERTGGSVSTLTIQRTQQEDSAVYLCASSLRWDRANYGYTFGSGTRLTVV.